This TCR beta chain was sequenced in a study of CXCR3-negative and CXCR3-positive naive CD8 T cells. With regard to this clonotype: Its antigen remains unknown.

This CDR3 has 16 amino acids. TRB cDNA was prepared as libraries by UMI-labeled 5' RACE. TCRdb re-called the 5' RACE reads, yielding one record per CDR3 amino acid sequence without DNA. This sample contains some 140,000 distinct CDR3 sequences. Study-wide results and limits: Relative to CXCR3-negative naive cells, CXCR3-positive naive cells had more hydrophobic TRB CDR3s.

The source is a human donor in good health. Some clones in this sample may be carry-over from other donors' samples. The sequenced material came from naive CXCR3+ CD8+ T cells from blood. The subset denotes: CD45RO-CCR7+CD27+CD95- naive CD8+ T cells expressing CXCR3 (TNR3+). The chain links TRBV12-3 or TRBV12-4 to TRBJ2-5; TCRdb picks TRBD1, but there is no DNA to check that call. The CDR3 spells CASSYHGQEFWETQYF.